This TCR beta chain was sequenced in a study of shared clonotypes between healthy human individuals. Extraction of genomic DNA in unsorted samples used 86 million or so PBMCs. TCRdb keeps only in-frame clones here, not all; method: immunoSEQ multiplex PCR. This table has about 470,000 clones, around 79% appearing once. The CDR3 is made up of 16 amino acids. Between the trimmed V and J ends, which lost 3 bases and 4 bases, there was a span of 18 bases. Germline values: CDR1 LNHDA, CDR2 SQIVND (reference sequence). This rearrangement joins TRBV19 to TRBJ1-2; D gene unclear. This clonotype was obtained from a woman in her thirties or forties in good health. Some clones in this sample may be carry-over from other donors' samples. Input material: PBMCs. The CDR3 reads CASSISLGSAFYGYTF. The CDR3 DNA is TGTGCCAGTAGTATCAGTCTTGGGTCGGCTTTCTATGGCTACACCTTC.